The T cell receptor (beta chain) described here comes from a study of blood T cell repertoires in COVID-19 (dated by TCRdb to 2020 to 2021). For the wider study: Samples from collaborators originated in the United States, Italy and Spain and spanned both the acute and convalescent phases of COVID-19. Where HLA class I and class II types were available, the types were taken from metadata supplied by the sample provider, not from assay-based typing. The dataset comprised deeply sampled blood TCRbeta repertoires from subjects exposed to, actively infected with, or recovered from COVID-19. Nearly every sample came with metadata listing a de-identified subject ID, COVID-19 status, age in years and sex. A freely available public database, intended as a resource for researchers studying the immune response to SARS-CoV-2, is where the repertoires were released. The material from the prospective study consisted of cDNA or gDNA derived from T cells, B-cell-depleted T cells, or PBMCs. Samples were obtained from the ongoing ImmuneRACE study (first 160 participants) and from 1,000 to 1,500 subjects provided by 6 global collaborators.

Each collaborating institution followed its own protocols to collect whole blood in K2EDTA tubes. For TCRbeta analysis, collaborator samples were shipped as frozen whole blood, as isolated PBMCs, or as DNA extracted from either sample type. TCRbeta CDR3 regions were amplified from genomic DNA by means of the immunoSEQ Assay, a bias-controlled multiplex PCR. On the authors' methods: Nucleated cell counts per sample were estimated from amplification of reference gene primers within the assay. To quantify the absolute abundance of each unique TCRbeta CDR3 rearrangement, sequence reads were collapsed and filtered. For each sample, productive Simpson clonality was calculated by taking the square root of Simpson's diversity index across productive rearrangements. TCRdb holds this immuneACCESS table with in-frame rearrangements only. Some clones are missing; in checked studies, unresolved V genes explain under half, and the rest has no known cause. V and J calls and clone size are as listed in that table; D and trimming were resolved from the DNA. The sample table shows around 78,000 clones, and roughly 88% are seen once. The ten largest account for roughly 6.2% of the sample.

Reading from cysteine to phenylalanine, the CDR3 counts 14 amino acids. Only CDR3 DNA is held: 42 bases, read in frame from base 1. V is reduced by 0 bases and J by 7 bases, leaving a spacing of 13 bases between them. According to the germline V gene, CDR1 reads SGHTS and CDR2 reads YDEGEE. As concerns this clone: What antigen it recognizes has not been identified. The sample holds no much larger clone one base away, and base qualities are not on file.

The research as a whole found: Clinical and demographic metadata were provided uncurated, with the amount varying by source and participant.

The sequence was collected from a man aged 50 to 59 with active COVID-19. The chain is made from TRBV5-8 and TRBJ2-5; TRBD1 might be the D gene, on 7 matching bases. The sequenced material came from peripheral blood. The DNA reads TGTGCCAGCAGCTTGGTAGGAGGGGGCGCGACCCAGTACTTC. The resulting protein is CASSLVGGGATQYF.